This T cell receptor beta chain appears in the sequencing data of a study of blood T cell repertoires in COVID-19. The overall study: Nucleic acid was either cDNA or gDNA, and it came from T cells, B-cell-depleted T cells, or PBMCs.

Method: immunoSEQ multiplex PCR; TCRdb's copy keeps in-frame clones and lacks some. The sample includes about 260,000 clones, about 80% of them seen just once. This CDR3 has 16 amino acids. CDR1 and CDR2 (germline): MNHEY, SVGAGI. Trimming pared 0 bases from V and 2 bases from J, leaving 11 bases between. The receptor's source is a woman aged 45-59 years who had recovered from COVID-19. This rearrangement joins TRBV6-5 to TRBJ2-4; the D gene is possibly TRBD1 (5 bases). The sample comprised peripheral blood. CDR3 DNA: TGTGCCAGCAGTTACTCGAGGCAGGGAACCAAAAACATTCAGTACTTC. Translation: CASSYSRQGTKNIQYF.